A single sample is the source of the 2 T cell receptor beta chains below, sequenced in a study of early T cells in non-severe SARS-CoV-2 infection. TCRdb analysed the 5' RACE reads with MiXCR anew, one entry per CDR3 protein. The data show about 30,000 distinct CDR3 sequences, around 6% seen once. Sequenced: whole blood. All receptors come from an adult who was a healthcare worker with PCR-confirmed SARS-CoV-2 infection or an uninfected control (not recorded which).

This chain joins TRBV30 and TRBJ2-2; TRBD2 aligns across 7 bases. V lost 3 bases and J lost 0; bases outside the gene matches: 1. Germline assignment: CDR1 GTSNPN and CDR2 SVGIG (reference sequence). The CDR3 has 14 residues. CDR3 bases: TGTGCCTGGAGACTAGCGCCGAACACCGGGGAGCTGTTTTTT. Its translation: CAWRLAPNTGELFF.

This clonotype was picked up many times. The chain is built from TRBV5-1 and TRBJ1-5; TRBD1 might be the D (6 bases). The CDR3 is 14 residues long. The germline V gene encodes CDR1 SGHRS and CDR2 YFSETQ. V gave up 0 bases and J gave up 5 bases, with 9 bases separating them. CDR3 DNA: TGCGCCAGCAGCTTGGAAGGGGGGGATCAGCCCCAGCATTTT. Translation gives CASSLEGGDQPQHF.